This passage covers 8 T cell receptor beta chains from one sample sequenced in a study of T-cell memory formation after mild COVID-19 (dated by TCRdb to 2020 to 2022). The library was generated by 5' RACE. The listed sequencing device is Illumina NovaSeq 6000. TCRdb reworked the public reads: Q25 trimming with fastp, MiXCR clone assembly, productive beta chains retained. Duplicate CDR3 protein sequences are folded into a single record with the most common DNA and genes. Counted in this sample were tens of thousands of distinct CDR3 sequences; approximately 15% of them appeared once. The ten largest clones represent around 31% of the sample. Sequenced input: PBMCs or a T cell subset sorted from them (not recorded which). The receptors were gathered from an adult woman who had mild COVID-19 (a few samples of this study predate the infection). The sample titles of this study are shuffled in the database, so cell type and time point are left out; the donor was told from shared clones.

The chain couples TRBV7-9 to TRBJ1-1; no reliable D call. The CDR3 is 11 amino acids. Per the germline V gene, CDR1 is SEHNR and CDR2 is FQNEAQ (reference sequence). Trimming pared 5 bases from V and 5 bases from J, leaving 6 bases between. DNA of the CDR3: TGTGCCAGCAGCCCCACGACTGAAGCTTTCTTT. Protein: CASSPTTEAFF. Together with reference TRBV7-9 and TRBJ1-1, the CDR3 gives the full variable domain: DTGVSQNPRHKITKRGQNVTFRCDPISEHNRLYWYRQTLGQGPEFLTYFQNEAQLEKSRLLSDRFSAERPKGSFSTLEIQRTEQGDSAMYLCASSPTTEAFFGQGTRLTVV.

This clonotype appeared many times. This sequence joins TRBV20-1 and TRBJ2-1, with TRBD2 identical over 8 bases. V was clipped by 3 bases and J by 1 base; unmatched bases: 2. Germline values: CDR1 DFQATT, CDR2 SNEGSKA (reference sequence). The CDR3 is 14 amino acids. As DNA, the CDR3 is TGCAGTGCTAGCGGGGGGGCTTCCTACAATGAGCAGTTCTTC. Translated: CSASGGASYNEQFF.

This chain joins TRBV2 and TRBJ2-2; maybe TRBD2 (8 bases). The CDR3 extends over 10 amino acids. V was clipped by 10 bases and J by 12 bases, with 12 bases between them. Germline loops: CDR1 SNHLY, CDR2 FYNNEI. The CDR3 sequence is CATGGGKLFF. Here the CDR3 DNA reads TGTGCCACGGGAGGGGGCAAGCTGTTTTTT. Full variable domain (remainder filled in from reference TRBV2 and TRBJ2-2): EPEVTQTPSHQVTQMGQEVILRCVPISNHLYFYWYRQILGQKVEFLVSFYNNEISEKSEIFDDQFSVERPDGSNFTLKIRSTKLEDSAMYFCATGGGKLFFGEGSRLTVL.

V is TRBV4-2 and J is TRBJ2-7, with D perhaps matching TRBD1 (6 bases). Looked up from germline, CDR1 is LGHNA and CDR2 is YNFKEQ. Trimming stripped 0 bases from V and 9 bases from J, with 15 bases between. The CDR3 sequence is 14 residues long. The CDR3 DNA reads as TGTGCCAGCAGCCAAGAGGCAGGGGTGTTCGTGCAGTACTTC. Translating it yields CASSQEAGVFVQYF.

This clonotype was seen a few times. The chain links TRBV6-2 or TRBV6-3 to TRBJ2-1, with TRBD2 matching over 10 bases. The V and J ends lost 6 bases and 9 bases, in that order; junction bases with no gene match: 17. The germline CDR1 and CDR2 sequences are MNHEY and SVGEGT. The CDR3 length is 17 residues. In nucleotides, the CDR3 is TGTGCCAGCAGCTCCCCCGTTCAGCGGGAGGGCCACGGTGAGCAGTTCTTC. Translated, it gives CASSSPVQREGHGEQFF.

In its sample, this clonotype was seen a few times. The rearrangement joins TRBV6-2 or TRBV6-3 to TRBJ2-1, with D tentatively TRBD1 (5 bases). Germline loops: CDR1 MNHEY, CDR2 SVGEGT. CDR3 length: 11 residues. Between the trimmed V and J ends, which lost 6 bases and 7 bases, there was a span of 7 bases. The CDR3 here is CASRAGNEQFF. The CDR3 coding sequence is TGTGCCAGCAGGGCAGGGAATGAGCAGTTCTTC.

The chain recombines TRBV19 with TRBJ1-1, with D hard to call. The CDR3 spans 10 residues. Trimming left V 8 bases short and J 8 bases short, with 9 bases between. Germline lookup yields CDR1 LNHDA and CDR2 SQIVND (reference sequence). The CDR3 is CASAEREAFF. As DNA, the CDR3 is TGTGCCAGTGCAGAGCGAGAAGCTTTCTTT.

The CDR3 protein is CASSPLDRGAKNIQYF. The CDR3 bases are TGTGCCAGCAGCCCCCTGGACAGAGGAGCCAAAAACATTCAGTACTTC. The gene calls are TRBV7-2 and TRBJ2-4; a weak D match, TRBD1 (6 bases). Per germline, CDR1 SGHTA and CDR2 FQGNSA. This CDR3 contains 16 residues. Trimming left V 5 bases short and J 0 bases short, with 14 bases between.